The T cell receptor (beta chain) under discussion was sequenced for a study of blood T cell repertoires in COVID-19 (dated by TCRdb to the early 2020s). About the study as a whole: Samples from collaborators originated in the United States, Italy and Spain and spanned both the acute and convalescent phases of COVID-19. The prospective study material was composed of cDNA or gDNA derived from T cells, B-cell-depleted T cells, or PBMCs. Subjects who had been exposed to COVID-19, were actively infected with it, or had recovered from it provided the deeply sampled blood TCRbeta repertoires that made up the dataset. The repertoires were released in a freely available public database intended as a resource for research on the immune response to SARS-CoV-2. The samples were drawn from the first 160 participants of the ongoing ImmuneRACE study and from over a thousand subjects provided by 6 global collaborators. Nearly every sample came with metadata listing a de-identified subject ID, COVID-19 status, age in years and sex. HLA class I and class II types, where available, came from metadata supplied by the sample provider rather than from assay-based typing.

Measured from the cysteine to the phenylalanine, the CDR3 is 14 residues long. Just CDR3 DNA is preserved here, 42 bases in frame from base 1. The germline V gene gives CDR1 as SGHTA and CDR2 as FQGNSA. Cut back by 5 bases and 0 bases, the V and J ends lie 8 bases apart. Enrolling through a virtual design, the prospective study's participants ranged in age from roughly 18 to 89 years and lived across about two dozen United States geographic areas. In the prospective study, cohorts were assigned on the basis of participant-reported clinical history obtained from a screening survey and a study questionnaire. Mobile phlebotomists in the prospective study collected whole blood, serum and a nasopharyngeal or oropharyngeal swab from every participant. Additional blood draws and questionnaires over an approximately two-month period could optionally be provided by prospective study participants. Before DNA extraction, prospective study blood samples were shipped either frozen or at room temperature.

Concerning this clone: Its target antigen remains unknown. Base qualities were left out, and no much larger clone turns up one base away.

General study outcomes and caveats: Clinical and demographic metadata were provided uncurated, with the amount varying by source and participant.

TCRbeta CDR3 regions were amplified from genomic DNA by means of the immunoSEQ Assay, a bias-controlled multiplex PCR. The study's own analysis went as follows. Nucleated cell counts per sample were estimated from amplification of reference gene primers within the assay. To quantify the absolute abundance of each unique TCRbeta CDR3 rearrangement, sequence reads were collapsed and filtered. Productive Simpson clonality was computed per sample as the square root of Simpson's diversity index over productive rearrangements. This immuneACCESS table, as held by TCRdb, lists in-frame sequences with V and J called but not all clones. Of the missing ones, under half trace to an unresolved V gene in checked studies; the others have no known cause. V and J calls and clone size are copied from that table; D and trimming were computed from the DNA. The sample has 150,000 to 200,000 clones on record, around 82% of them singletons. The ten largest clones take up roughly 5% of the sample.

This clonotype originated in a woman aged 55-69 years with acute COVID-19. Sequenced sample: PBMCs or T cells enriched from blood (not recorded which). The rearranged segments are TRBV7-2 and TRBJ1-3, with the D gene call left open. The CDR3 protein: CASSPPGSGNTIYF. The bases read TGTGCCAGCAGCCCCCCGGGCTCTGGAAACACCATATATTTT.